One and the same sample provided the 27 T cell receptor beta chains below, sequenced in a study of shared clonotypes between healthy human individuals. Using immunoSEQ multiplex PCR, the repertoire was profiled, and TCRdb retains in-frame clones only, with some absent. This sample yields about 1.1 million clones, of which about 80% are seen a single time; more than 0.85% belongs to the top ten. Source material: memory CD4+ T cells from PBMCs. Described subset: CD45RA-negative fraction. Source of these receptors: a man in his late teens or twenties in good health. Some clones in this sample may be carry-over from other donors' samples.

This chain joins TRBV5-1 and TRBJ2-7; 7 bases match TRBD2. The CDR3 consists of 16 residues. V shed 3 bases and J 1 base; nucleotides not matched to a gene: 10. Germline V gene data show CDR1 as SGHRS and CDR2 as YFSETQ. The CDR3 sequence: CASSSRGREASYEQYF. CDR3 nucleotide sequence: TGCGCCAGCAGCTCCCGAGGGAGGGAAGCATCCTACGAGCAGTACTTC.

The chain combines TRBV14 with TRBJ2-1, with TRBD2 matching 8 bases. The germline V gene encodes CDR1 SGHDN and CDR2 FVKESK. With 3 bases clipped from V and 0 bases from J, the junction kept 7 bases outside the gene matches. CDR3 size: 17 residues. The CDR3 here is CASSHRGGGYSYNEQFF. The CDR3 DNA is TGTGCCAGCAGCCACCGGGGGGGCGGATACTCCTACAATGAGCAGTTCTTC.

The rearrangement joins TRBV11-2 to TRBJ2-7; D is unclear. The CDR3 extends over 12 amino acids. Germline V gene lookup returns CDR1 SGHAT and CDR2 FQNNGV. Trimming took 9 bases from V and 3 from J, leaving 12 bases between them. The CDR3 DNA is TGTGCCAGTAATCGGGCCAGCTACGAGCAGTACTTC. It translates to CASNRASYEQYF.

A remark on this clone: The junction departs from germline at one end; a sequencing error may be responsible. Other DNA sequences within the sample encode an identical CDR3. The chain joins TRBV28 to TRBJ1-5; the D gene is possibly TRBD1 (6 bases). This CDR3 spans 17 amino acids. Germline assignment: CDR1 MDHEN and CDR2 SYDVKM. CDR3 loop: CASSSLGGRLGNQPQHF. The CDR3 DNA reads TGCGCCAGCAGTTCCCTCGGGGGGCGCTTAGGCAATCAGCCCCAGCATTTT.

The CDR3 sequence is CASSLERGGGYTF. The CDR3 DNA sequence: TGTGCCAGCAGCTTAGAGAGGGGTGGCGGCTACACCTTC. The chain joins TRBV7-2 to TRBJ1-2; D might be TRBD1 (5 bases). The germline V and J ends were trimmed by 1 base and 8 bases, with 11 bases remaining between them. Germline CDR1 reads SGHTA; CDR2 reads FQGNSA. This CDR3 is built from 13 residues.

The genes are TRBV11-1 and TRBJ2-5, with 9 bases identical to TRBD1. The CDR3 has 15 residues. CDR1 is SGHAT, CDR2 FQDESV, per germline (reference sequence). V lost 5 bases and J lost 3; bases outside the gene matches: 7. CDR3 protein: CASSLRTGDKETQYF. The DNA for the CDR3 is TGTGCCAGCAGCCTCCGGACAGGGGACAAAGAGACCCAGTACTTC.

This clone was seen a handful of times. The V gene is TRBV20-1, the J gene TRBJ2-3; D unclear. Per the germline V gene, CDR1 is DFQATT and CDR2 is SNEGSKA (reference sequence). The CDR3 runs 11 residues. The ends were cut back, 6 bases at V and 5 bases at J, with 9 bases in the middle. This chain's CDR3 is CSATKGDTQYF. The CDR3 nucleotides are TGCAGTGCCACCAAGGGAGATACGCAGTATTTT.

The chain recombines TRBV9 with TRBJ2-1; 9 nucleotides align to TRBD2. Germline CDR1 reads SGDLS; CDR2 reads YYNGEE. The ends lost 4 bases at V and 9 bases at J; junction bases unmatched: 14. The CDR3 runs 16 residues. This chain's CDR3 is CASSPQGGRAFGEQFF. DNA of the CDR3: TGTGCCAGCAGCCCCCAGGGCGGGAGGGCCTTCGGTGAGCAGTTCTTC.

The gene calls are TRBV23-1 and TRBJ1-2; 10 positions match TRBD1. TRBV23-1 is labeled an ORF, and its function is uncertain. V trimming: 3 bases; J trimming: 8 bases; junction bases outside the gene matches: 12. The CDR3 has 16 residues. The CDR3 protein is CASSHGDRGFGRGYTF. Written as DNA, the CDR3 is TGCGCCAGCAGTCACGGGGACAGGGGTTTTGGACGCGGCTACACCTTC.

The J gene is TRBJ1-4, the V gene TRBV9, with TRBD1 matching over 7 bases. Per germline, CDR1 SGDLS and CDR2 YYNGEE. The CDR3 is 16 amino acids. V trimming: 3 bases; J trimming: 7 bases; junction bases outside the gene matches: 12. CDR3 protein: CASSAETGRGGEKLFF. The DNA of the CDR3 is TGTGCCAGCAGCGCCGAGACAGGGAGAGGCGGTGAAAAACTGTTTTTT.

Remarks on this clone: Given a much more abundant clone one base away, this may be a read error. Additional DNA sequences in this sample encode the identical CDR3. The chain carries TRBV6-5 and TRBJ2-5; D is ambiguous. The CDR3 spans 11 residues. The ends were cut back, 6 bases at V and 0 bases at J, with 2 bases in the middle. The germline CDR1 and CDR2 sequences are MNHEY and SVGAGI. The CDR3 is CASSYQETQYF. CDR3 sequence (DNA): TGTGCCAGCAGCTACCAAGAGACCCAGTACTTC.

The V and J genes are TRBV7-2 and TRBJ1-1; 7 positions match TRBD1. V was pared by 5 bases and J by 4 bases, with 4 bases of the junction left unmatched. The germline V gene encodes CDR1 SGHTA and CDR2 FQGNSA. The length of the CDR3 is 13 residues. The CDR3, as DNA: TGTGCCAGCAGCGTACAGGGGACCACTGAAGCTTTCTTT. It translates to CASSVQGTTEAFF.

V usage is TRBV5-1 and J usage is TRBJ2-2, with D maybe TRBD2 (5 bases). Per the germline V gene, CDR1 is SGHRS and CDR2 is YFSETQ. The V gene lost 1 base and the J gene lost 6 bases, with 13 bases spanning the gap. The CDR3 is 15 amino acids. CDR3 sequence reads: CASSLPEGIAGELFF. The CDR3 bases are TGCGCCAGCAGCTTGCCTGAGGGTATTGCCGGGGAGCTGTTTTTT.

The chain employs TRBV11-2 and TRBJ2-1; 11 bases are a match to TRBD2. The CDR3 is made up of 15 amino acids. From germline, CDR1 is SGHAT and CDR2 FQNNGV. The J segment lost 9 bases and the V segment lost 5 bases, leaving 9 bases of the junction unmatched. CDR3 nucleotides: TGTGCCAGCAGCCCAACTAGCGGGAGAGGCTTTGAGCAGTTCTTC. Translating it yields CASSPTSGRGFEQFF.

This chain links TRBV27 with TRBJ2-7; D may match TRBD1 or TRBD2 (6 bases each). This CDR3 spans 15 amino acids. Trimming pared 2 bases from V and 2 bases from J, leaving 13 bases between. Germline values: CDR1 MNHEY, CDR2 SMNVEV (reference sequence). DNA for the CDR3: TGTGCCAGCAGTTTACCCTCGAGGGGGGCCTACGAGCAGTACTTC. Translation gives CASSLPSRGAYEQYF.

This chain joins TRBV27 and TRBJ1-1; D is perhaps TRBD1 (6 bases). Trimming removed 6 bases at V and 11 bases at J, with 19 bases between. Germline V lookup: CDR1 MNHEY, CDR2 SMNVEV (reference sequence). The CDR3 has 13 residues. CDR3 amino acids: CASRKGHSNMAFF. Written as DNA, the CDR3 is TGTGCCAGCAGAAAGGGACACTCGAATATGGCTTTCTTT.

There are many counts of this clone. Other DNA sequences of this sample code for an identical CDR3. The V gene is TRBV19, the J gene TRBJ1-1, with TRBD1 matching over 7 bases. The CDR3 sequence is 15 residues long. Germline V gives CDR1 LNHDA, CDR2 SQIVND (reference sequence). V trimming: 3 bases; J trimming: 2 bases; junction bases outside the gene matches: 6. The CDR3 nucleotides are TGTGCCAGTAGTATGCAAGGACAGGTAAACACTGAAGCTTTCTTT. It is translated as CASSMQGQVNTEAFF.

The rearrangement uses TRBV29-1 and TRBJ2-5, with D perhaps TRBD2 (6 bases). V was pared by 6 bases and J by 4 bases, with 15 bases between. Per the germline V gene, CDR1 is SQVTM and CDR2 is ANQGSEA. The CDR3 loop spans 13 amino acids. The CDR3 bases are TGCAGCGTGGGCCCTGACGGGAGAGAGACCCAGTACTTC. Its protein is CSVGPDGRETQYF.

This clone was observed once. J is TRBJ2-5 and V is TRBV6-5; 10 bases are shared with TRBD2. Germline CDR1 MNHEY, CDR2 SVGAGI. The CDR3 is 13 amino acids. V was pared by 3 bases and J by 6 bases, with 1 base of the junction left unmatched. The CDR3 region is CASSYSGRQTQYF. The DNA of the CDR3 is TGTGCCAGCAGTTATAGCGGGAGGCAGACCCAGTACTTC.

The chain uses TRBV27 and TRBJ2-7; D perhaps matches TRBD1 (6 bases). This CDR3 region has 15 residues. The germline V gene has CDR1 MNHEY and CDR2 SMNVEV (reference sequence). Trimming removed 2 bases at V and 2 bases at J, with 13 bases between. CDR3 sequence (DNA): TGTGCCAGCAGTTTAATGACAGGACCCCCCTACGAGCAGTACTTC. This codes for CASSLMTGPPYEQYF.

This sequence joins TRBV29-1 and TRBJ1-2; D is uncertain. Per germline, CDR1 SQVTM and CDR2 ANQGSEA. Trimming took 4 bases from V and 4 from J, leaving 7 bases between them. This CDR3 spans 11 amino acids. This CDR3 is CSVVGIYGYTF. The DNA for the CDR3 is TGCAGCGTTGTGGGGATCTATGGCTACACCTTC.

This clone was seen a few times. This chain joins TRBV6-4 and TRBJ1-2; 8 bases are shared with TRBD1. The CDR3 has 12 amino acids. Germline V gives CDR1 MRHNA, CDR2 SNTAGT. Germline trimming cut 6 bases from V and 4 bases from J; bases unmatched to any gene: 1. The CDR3 protein is CASRGQGYGYTF. Here the CDR3 DNA reads TGTGCCAGCAGAGGACAGGGCTATGGCTACACCTTC.

This chain joins TRBV5-1 and TRBJ1-2; a weak D match, TRBD1 (5 bases). CDR1 is SGHRS and CDR2 is YFSETQ in the germline V gene. CDR3 size: 13 residues. Trimming left V 2 bases short and J 6 bases short, with 11 bases between. As DNA, the CDR3 is TGCGCCAGCAGCTTCGTTGGGACTGATGGCTACACCTTC. This sequence encodes CASSFVGTDGYTF.

V gene TRBV29-1 combines with J gene TRBJ2-3; 7 bases fit TRBD2. The CDR3 runs to 15 residues. Germline lookup yields CDR1 SQVTM and CDR2 ANQGSEA. J was trimmed by 2 bases and V by 3 bases; bases with no gene match: 8. CDR3: CSVDGVAGPTDTQYF. For the CDR3, the DNA is TGCAGCGTTGATGGTGTAGCGGGCCCCACAGATACGCAGTATTTT.

Note on this clone: The sample has other DNA sequences that encode this CDR3 too. The chain uses TRBV18 and TRBJ1-4; D gene unclear. Trimming removed 3 bases at V and 2 bases at J, with 7 bases between. The CDR3 has 14 amino acids. Per the germline V gene, CDR1 is KGHSH and CDR2 is LQKENI. CDR3 in amino acids: CASSPPGTNEKLFF. The CDR3, as DNA: TGTGCCAGCTCACCCCCGGGGACTAATGAAAAACTGTTTTTT.

Comment on this clone: Other DNA sequences within the sample encode an identical CDR3. This chain joins TRBV7-3 and TRBJ2-5; 7 bases are a match to TRBD1. The CDR3 runs 13 residues. The ends lost 5 bases at V and 3 bases at J; junction bases unmatched: 3. From germline, CDR1 is SGHTA and CDR2 FQGTGA. The CDR3 sequence is CASSRDREETQYF. The CDR3 DNA is TGTGCCAGCAGCCGGGACAGAGAAGAGACCCAGTACTTC. Full variable domain (remainder filled in from reference TRBV7-3 and TRBJ2-5): GAGVSQTPSNKVTEKGKYVELRCDPISGHTALYWYRQSLGQGPEFLIYFQGTGAADDSGLPNDRFFAVRPEGSVSTLKIQRTERGDSAVYLCASSRDREETQYFGPGTRLLVL.

The chain joins TRBV6-5 to TRBJ2-7, with D unclear. Trimming took off 0 bases at V and 3 bases at J, with 12 bases between the two ends. CDR1 MNHEY and CDR2 SVGAGI come from the germline V gene. The CDR3 spans 15 residues. The CDR3 is CASSYSRRLDYEQYF. The CDR3 nucleotides are TGTGCCAGCAGTTACTCGCGACGGTTAGACTACGAGCAGTACTTC.